This T cell receptor (beta chain) was identified during a study of shared T cell receptors in the human thymus. TCRdb's table, derived via immunoSEQ multiplex PCR, lists solely in-frame clones and lacks some. The table has about 660,000 clones, approximately 90% seen once. This clone was counted only a few times. The CDR3 extends over 18 amino acids. The junction had 16 bases not matched to a gene; V was cut back by 3 bases and J by 4 bases. Germline CDR1 LNHDA, CDR2 SQIVND (reference sequence). These data also formed part of another study, on human thymus T cells. In that study: During corrective heart surgery, resections were taken, and the thymus tissue came from them.

The specimen sequenced was thymocytes. The V and J genes are TRBV19 and TRBJ2-3; 7 nucleotides match TRBD2. This sequence was found in a boy in the first two years of life with a congenital heart defect. CDR3 loop: CASSILREAPHWADTQYF. The DNA for the CDR3 is TGTGCCAGTAGTATCCTACGGGAGGCCCCACACTGGGCAGATACGCAGTATTTT. Combining the CDR3 with reference TRBV19 and TRBJ2-3 gives the whole variable domain DGGITQSPKYLFRKEGQNVTLSCEQNLNHDAMYWYRQDPGQGLRLIYYSQIVNDFQKGDIAEGYSVSREKKESFPLTVTSAQKNPTAFYLCASSILREAPHWADTQYFGPGTRLTVL.